The 27 T cell receptor beta chains presented below share a single source sample, sequenced in a study of neurological immune-mediated disorders. TCRdb re-called the 5' RACE reads with MiXCR, one entry per CDR3 protein. The table shows approximately 38,000 distinct CDR3 sequences, with roughly 12% occurring only once. The sequencing sample was made of CD4+ T cells from blood. The receptors originated from a woman aged 25 to 39 with HTLV-1-associated myelopathy (HAM/TSP).

This clonotype was counted many times. The chain recombines TRBV5-1 with TRBJ2-1; weak D call: TRBD1 (5 bases). The CDR3 is 16 residues long. With 0 bases removed from V and 0 bases from J, the gap between germline ends came to 10 bases. Germline V lookup: CDR1 SGHRS, CDR2 YFSETQ. The CDR3 reads CASSLEGPSSYNEQFF. For the CDR3, the DNA is TGCGCCAGCAGCTTGGAGGGGCCGAGCTCCTACAATGAGCAGTTCTTC.

Of note for this clonotype: Its ends do not fully match the called genes, so a read error is possible. This rearrangement joins TRBV7-9 to TRBJ2-2, with 11 bases that match TRBD1. CDR3 length equals 17 residues. CDR1 and CDR2 from the germline V gene are SEHNR and FQNEAQ (reference sequence). The CDR3: CVSSCRTGGLSTGELFF. In nucleotides, the CDR3 is TGTGTCAGCAGCTGCAGGACAGGGGGCTTGAGCACCGGGGAGCTGTTTTTT.

This clonotype has a count of ten or more. The CDR3 DNA follows: TGTGCCAGCAGGGTCAGCTCCCGGGGCATAAGGGCGAACACTGAAGCTTTCTTT. Translation gives CASRVSSRGIRANTEAFF. The rearrangement joins TRBV12-3 or TRBV12-4 to TRBJ1-1; D possibly corresponds to TRBD1 (5 bases). This CDR3 spans 18 amino acids. Trimming pared 6 bases from V and 1 base from J, leaving 24 bases between.

The table lists this clonotype with many counts. The chain links TRBV7-9 to TRBJ2-3, with 15 bases aligning to TRBD2. CDR3 length: 20 amino acids. The trim removed 4 bases at V and 12 bases at J, leaving 23 bases unmatched. The germline V gene encodes CDR1 SEHNR and CDR2 FQNEAQ (reference sequence). CDR3 nucleotides: TGTGCCAGCAGCTGGGTGTCACCGGGACTAGCGGGGGGAAGGAACCCCCCACAGTATTTT. Translated: CASSWVSPGLAGGRNPPQYF. Complete variable domain (other parts from reference TRBV7-9 and TRBJ2-3): DTGVSQNPRHKITKRGQNVTFRCDPISEHNRLYWYRQTLGQGPEFLTYFQNEAQLEKSRLLSDRFSAERPKGSFSTLEIQRTEQGDSAMYLCASSWVSPGLAGGRNPPQYFGPGTRLTVL.

This clonotype was recorded at least ten times. This sequence joins TRBV5-6 and TRBJ1-1; 9 bases match TRBD1. Germline V CDR1 and CDR2: SGHDT, YYEEEE. V lost 5 bases to trimming and J lost 0 bases; unmatched junction nucleotides: 8. The CDR3 length is 16 residues. The CDR3 here is CASSRRRTGVNTEAFF. The CDR3 nucleotides are TGTGCCAGCAGTCGACGTCGGACAGGGGTGAACACTGAAGCTTTCTTT.

This clonotype was recorded many times. This sequence joins TRBV3-1 and TRBJ2-2, with 8 positions matching TRBD1. Germline assignment: CDR1 LGHDT and CDR2 YNNKEL (reference sequence). Trimming took 1 base from V and 4 from J; bases not matched to a gene: 11. CDR3 length: 18 amino acids. The CDR3 protein is CASSQVWGAGGFTGELFF. The CDR3 DNA reads as TGTGCCAGCAGCCAAGTCTGGGGTGCAGGGGGCTTCACCGGGGAGCTGTTTTTT.

This clonotype was observed many times. J is TRBJ1-6 and V is TRBV2; possibly TRBD1 for D (6 bases). The CDR3 is 16 residues long. V was pared by 4 bases and J by 6 bases, with 16 bases between. The germline V gene has CDR1 SNHLY and CDR2 FYNNEI. The CDR3 sequence is CASSGTRGNSNSPLHF. The CDR3 region has the DNA TGTGCCAGCAGTGGAACCAGGGGCAATTCTAATTCACCCCTCCACTTT.

This clonotype was seen many times. The rearrangement joins TRBV29-1 to TRBJ2-7, with D possibly matching TRBD1 (6 bases). Germline V gives CDR1 SQVTM, CDR2 ANQGSEA. V gave up 7 bases and J gave up 4 bases, with 11 bases separating them. The CDR3 loop spans 11 amino acids. As DNA, the CDR3 is TGCAGCGCCCAACAGGGTTACGAGCAGTACTTC. Translation gives CSAQQGYEQYF.

This clonotype was observed at least ten times. The J gene is TRBJ2-3, the V gene TRBV7-2, with 10 bases aligning to TRBD2. The J segment lost 8 bases and the V segment lost 1 base, leaving 21 bases of the junction unmatched. Germline CDR1 and CDR2: SGHTA and FQGNSA. This CDR3 has 20 residues. The CDR3 loop reads CASSLEGAGGYVGEMGTQYF. CDR3 DNA sequence: TGTGCCAGCAGCTTAGAAGGAGCGGGGGGGTACGTTGGGGAGATGGGTACGCAGTATTTT.

This clonotype was picked up many times. This chain links TRBV3-1 with TRBJ1-3, with D tentatively TRBD1 (5 bases). Looked up from germline, CDR1 is LGHDT and CDR2 is YNNKEL (reference sequence). The CDR3 contains 18 residues. V shed 4 bases and J shed 0 bases, with 19 bases lying between them. Here the CDR3 reads CASSRPPGLVSSGNTIYF. The CDR3 nucleotides are TGTGCCAGCAGCCGCCCCCCGGGGCTGGTCTCCTCTGGAAACACCATATATTTT.

This clonotype has ten or more counts. The chain couples TRBV5-6 to TRBJ1-2; D is unresolved. Trimming cost V 0 bases and J 8 bases, with 8 bases left between them. This CDR3 is built from 12 residues. Germline V gene data show CDR1 as SGHDT and CDR2 as YYEEEE. CDR3 nucleotides: TGTGCCAGCAGCTTGGATGGTCGGGGCTACACCTTC. Its protein is CASSLDGRGYTF.

This clonotype was seen repeatedly, ten times or more. V usage is TRBV20-1 and J usage is TRBJ1-1; D unresolved. CDR1 and CDR2 from the germline V gene are DFQATT and SNEGSKA (reference sequence). Trimming pared 0 bases from V and 9 bases from J, leaving 14 bases between. The CDR3 contains 13 residues. Written as DNA, the CDR3 is TGCAGTGCTAGAGATACAAGGAAATTGAAAGCTTTCTTT. This codes for CSARDTRKLKAFF.

This clonotype was seen ten or more times. CDR3 in amino acids: CASSVSLDRGYGYTF. In nucleotides, the CDR3 is TGTGCCAGCAGCGTATCCCTTGACCGTGGCTATGGCTACACCTTC. The chain uses TRBV9 and TRBJ1-2; D ambiguous. CDR1 and CDR2 from the germline V gene are SGDLS and YYNGEE. Trimming removed 1 base at V and 4 bases at J, with 14 bases between. The CDR3 consists of 15 residues.

This clonotype has ten or more counts. The chain combines TRBV5-1 with TRBJ2-1; TRBD1 is a possible D gene (6 bases). CDR1 and CDR2 from the germline V gene are SGHRS and YFSETQ. Trimming left V 4 bases short and J 4 bases short, with 15 bases between. This CDR3 is built from 15 residues. CDR3 protein: CASSLTGILYNEQFF. DNA for the CDR3: TGCGCCAGCAGCCTCACAGGGATACTATACAATGAGCAGTTCTTC.

This clonotype was picked up many times. A junction boundary mismatches the germline segment, possibly from a read error. The genes are TRBV2 and TRBJ1-1; D is possibly TRBD1 (5 bases). Per germline, CDR1 SNHLY and CDR2 FYNNEI. CDR3 size: 14 residues. CDR3 in amino acids: CASSEDTGTGEAFF. The CDR3 DNA follows: TGTGCCAGCAGCGAAGACACCGGGACGGGTGAAGCTTTCTTT.

This clonotype was picked up many times. The genes are TRBV18 and TRBJ1-3; TRBD1 might be the D (5 bases). Germline V lookup: CDR1 KGHSH, CDR2 LQKENI. The V and J ends lost 5 bases and 0 bases respectively, with 8 bases between them. The CDR3 consists of 14 residues. The CDR3 region is CASSADSSGNTIYF. CDR3 nucleotides: TGTGCCAGCTCAGCAGACAGCTCTGGAAACACCATATATTTT. Supplemented by reference TRBV18 and TRBJ1-3, the full variable domain reads NAGVMQNPRHLVRRRGQEARLRCSPMKGHSHVYWYRQLPEEGLKFMVYLQKENIIDESGMPKERFSAEFPKEGPSILRIQQVVRGDSAAYFCASSADSSGNTIYFGEGSWLTVV.

This clonotype showed up many times. The chain combines TRBV3-1 with TRBJ1-2; TRBD1 matches 7 bases. Unmatched junction bases numbered 11, after V lost 4 bases and J lost 3 bases. Looked up from germline, CDR1 is LGHDT and CDR2 is YNNKEL (reference sequence). The CDR3 sequence is 16 residues long. The CDR3 DNA reads TGTGCCAGCAGCCGACCCTCAGGGGGGAGCGACTATGGCTACACCTTC. Its protein product is CASSRPSGGSDYGYTF.

This clonotype has ten or more counts. This chain joins TRBV20-1 and TRBJ1-6; D is ambiguous. The CDR3 covers 16 residues. Trimming removed 3 bases at V and 7 bases at J, with 19 bases between. Germline V gene sequence: CDR1 DFQATT, CDR2 SNEGSKA (reference sequence). CDR3 sequence: CSASSGGREGNSPLHF. CDR3 in DNA: TGCAGTGCTAGTTCTGGCGGGCGTGAAGGCAATTCACCCCTCCACTTT.

This clonotype was observed at least ten times. This chain joins TRBV6-5 and TRBJ1-2; TRBD1 is a possible D gene (6 bases). The CDR3 length is 15 residues. The ends were cut back, 6 bases at V and 6 bases at J, with 20 bases in the middle. The germline CDR1 and CDR2 sequences are MNHEY and SVGAGI. CDR3 DNA sequence: TGTGCCAGCAGCTATACCGCCGGGACATCAAATGGCTACACCTTC. Residues: CASSYTAGTSNGYTF.

This clonotype was counted only a few times. J is TRBJ2-3 and V is TRBV30; 10 bases line up with TRBD2. V trimming: 5 bases; J trimming: 7 bases; junction bases outside the gene matches: 9. This CDR3 spans 14 amino acids. CDR1 and CDR2 (germline): GTSNPN, SVGIG (reference sequence). The CDR3 sequence: CAWGGSGGLNTQYF. The CDR3 coding sequence is TGTGCCTGGGGAGGTAGCGGGGGGTTAAATACGCAGTATTTT.

This clonotype showed up many times. The V and J genes are TRBV7-2 and TRBJ1-2; no clear D gene. The V end was cut by 0 bases, the J end by 6 bases, with 11 bases between. This CDR3 is built from 14 residues. The germline gives CDR1 SGHTA, CDR2 FQGNSA. CDR3 in amino acids: CASSLAGSYHGYTF. The CDR3 bases are TGTGCCAGCAGCTTAGCGGGCAGCTATCATGGCTACACCTTC. Together with reference TRBV7-2 and TRBJ1-2, the CDR3 gives the full variable domain: GAGVSQSPSNKVTEKGKDVELRCDPISGHTALYWYRQSLGQGLEFLIYFQGNSAPDKSGLPSDRFSAERTGGSVSTLTIQRTQQEDSAVYLCASSLAGSYHGYTFGSGTRLTVV.

This clonotype was seen ten or more times. V is TRBV10-3 and J is TRBJ2-7; TRBD1 matches at 8 bases. Germline-derived CDR1 and CDR2 are ENHRY and SYGVKD. This CDR3 has 15 amino acids. The junction had 10 bases not matched to a gene; V was cut back by 2 bases and J by 7 bases. CDR3 sequence: CAISEARGTGGEQYF. CDR3 in DNA: TGTGCCATCAGTGAGGCGCGCGGGACAGGCGGGGAGCAGTACTTC.

This clonotype was detected many times. The DNA of the CDR3 is TGCAGTGCTAGGGACGGGAGCTCCTATAATTCACCCCTCCACTTT. Translation gives CSARDGSSYNSPLHF. The chain recombines TRBV20-1 with TRBJ1-6; D remains unclear. Trimming took 3 bases from V and 0 from J, leaving 9 bases between them. Germline V gene lookup returns CDR1 DFQATT and CDR2 SNEGSKA (reference sequence). The CDR3 extends over 15 amino acids.

This clonotype was detected ten times or more. CDR3: CASSLDPSTDTQYF. The CDR3 nucleotides are TGTGCCAGCAGCTTAGACCCTAGCACAGATACGCAGTATTTT. This chain links TRBV7-2 with TRBJ2-3; no clear D gene. The CDR3 is 14 residues long. Germline CDR1 reads SGHTA; CDR2 reads FQGNSA. The ends were cut back, 1 base at V and 0 bases at J, with 5 bases in the middle.

This clonotype was detected ten times or more. The V call is TRBV20-1, the J call TRBJ2-1, with TRBD2 matching 14 bases. The trim removed 7 bases at V and 10 bases at J, leaving 6 bases unmatched. Germline V gene lookup returns CDR1 DFQATT and CDR2 SNEGSKA (reference sequence). The CDR3 consists of 13 residues. The CDR3: CSVGTSGSAEQFF. CDR3 bases: TGCAGTGTGGGGACTAGCGGGAGTGCAGAGCAGTTCTTC.

Many counts were recorded for this clonotype. The chain has TRBV4-2 and TRBJ1-6, with 8 positions matching TRBD1. V shed 9 bases, J shed 6 bases, and the junction held 4 bases outside the gene matches. Germline values: CDR1 LGHNA, CDR2 YNFKEQ. This CDR3 is 13 amino acids long. CDR3 coding DNA: TGTGCCAGTGCCCAGGGGGCTAATTCACCCCTCCACTTT. This codes for CASAQGANSPLHF.

This clonotype was detected many times. The chain links TRBV18 to TRBJ1-2; D ambiguous. This CDR3 is 15 amino acids long. V gave up 2 bases and J gave up 3 bases, with 13 bases separating them. The V gene's germline CDR1 is KGHSH and CDR2 LQKENI. In nucleotides, the CDR3 is TGTGCCAGCTCACCAGGTCCTCGAGAGTACTATGGCTACACCTTC. This translates into CASSPGPREYYGYTF.